A selection of T cell receptor beta chains follows, all from one sample in a study of T cell changes during pregnancy in multiple sclerosis. Generated by immunoSEQ multiplex PCR, the TCRdb table keeps only in-frame clones and is missing some. The sample has 70,000 to 100,000 clones; 85% to 95% are singletons. The sequencing used peripheral blood, collected in the first trimester of pregnancy. The receptors come from a female donor with multiple sclerosis, enrolled in a pregnancy study. Both conserved end residues are part of each CDR3. The D gene is left open where the match is weak. The size of a clone is reported for some rows only, either as once, few or many, or as a class for expanded clones.

J gene: TRBJ1-1
clone size: NA
D gene: NA
V gene: TRBV4-1
CDR3 DNA: TGCGCCAGCAGCCCCCGCGCGGCGAACACTGAAGCTTTCTTT
CDR3 protein: CASSPRAANTEAFF

J gene: TRBJ2-3
clone size: NA
D gene: NA
V gene: TRBV7-9
CDR3 DNA: TGTGCCAGCAGCTTAGGGGTCAGTAGCGGAGCCACAGATACGCAGTATTTT
CDR3 protein: CASSLGVSSGATDTQYF

J gene: TRBJ2-2
clone size: NA
D gene: NA
V gene: TRBV5-5
CDR3 DNA: TGTGCCAGCAGCTTCGGACAGAACACCGGGGAGCTGTTTTTT
CDR3 protein: CASSFGQNTGELFF

J gene: TRBJ2-7
clone size: NA
D gene: TRBD1
V gene: TRBV18
CDR3 DNA: TGTGCCAGCTCAAGTGGTGGACAGGCCTACGAGCAGTACTTC
CDR3 protein: CASSSGGQAYEQYF

J gene: TRBJ2-7
clone size: once
D gene: TRBD1
V gene: TRBV15
CDR3 DNA: TGTGCCACCAGCAAAGGACAGGGTTACGAGCAGTACTTC
CDR3 protein: CATSKGQGYEQYF

J gene: TRBJ2-5
clone size: NA
D gene: NA
V gene: TRBV7-8
CDR3 DNA: TGTGCCAGCAGCTTACCGGGGGACTTC
CDR3 protein: CASSLPGDF

J gene: TRBJ2-1
clone size: NA
D gene: TRBD2
V gene: TRBV15
CDR3 DNA: TGTGCCACCAGCAGAACCTTAGCGGGGGTTGCGTACAATGAGCAGTTCTTC
CDR3 protein: CATSRTLAGVAYNEQFF

J gene: TRBJ1-4
clone size: NA
D gene: NA
V gene: TRBV23-1
CDR3 DNA: TGCGCCAGCACCAAAAGGCCGGGACCAGGGGTTTTT
CDR3 protein: CASTKRPGPGVF

J gene: TRBJ2-1
clone size: NA
D gene: TRBD2
V gene: TRBV7-9
CDR3 DNA: TGTGCCAGCACCCGGACTAGCGGTATCTCCTACAATGAGCAGTTCTTC
CDR3 protein: CASTRTSGISYNEQFF

J gene: TRBJ1-1
clone size: NA
D gene: NA
V gene: TRBV29-1
CDR3 DNA: TGCAGCGTTGAAGGACGGGTGAACACTGAAGCTTTCTTT
CDR3 protein: CSVEGRVNTEAFF

J gene: TRBJ2-5
clone size: once
D gene: TRBD2
V gene: TRBV7-3
CDR3 DNA: TGTGCCAGCAGCTTACGGGGACTAGGTTCCGGGGAGACCCAGTACTTC
CDR3 protein: CASSLRGLGSGETQYF

J gene: TRBJ2-7
clone size: NA
D gene: TRBD1
V gene: TRBV7-2
CDR3 DNA: TGTGCCAGCAGCATAAGGACAGGAACCTACGAGCAGTACTTC
CDR3 protein: CASSIRTGTYEQYF

J gene: TRBJ2-1
clone size: NA
D gene: TRBD2
V gene: TRBV7-6
CDR3 DNA: TGTGCCAGCAGCTTAACTAGCGGGGGCTACAATGAGCAGTTCTTC
CDR3 protein: CASSLTSGGYNEQFF

J gene: TRBJ2-3
clone size: NA
D gene: TRBD2
V gene: TRBV13
CDR3 DNA: TGTGCCAGCAGCTCCACCTCGACTAGCGGGGCCACGCAGTATTTT
CDR3 protein: CASSSTSTSGATQYF

J gene: TRBJ2-7
clone size: NA
D gene: TRBD1
V gene: TRBV19
CDR3 DNA: TGTGCCAGCAGTCTAATACTGGGACAGGGGTTCTACGAGCAGTACTTC
CDR3 protein: CASSLILGQGFYEQYF

J gene: TRBJ2-5
clone size: once
D gene: TRBD1
V gene: TRBV5-1
CDR3 DNA: TGCGCCAGCACCCGATCGGGACAGGGGGCTCAGACCCAGTACTTC
CDR3 protein: CASTRSGQGAQTQYF

J gene: TRBJ1-1
clone size: NA
D gene: NA
V gene: TRBV19
CDR3 DNA: TGTGCCAGTAGGGTTCGACAGGCCTTCTCTGAAGCTTTCTTT
CDR3 protein: CASRVRQAFSEAFF

J gene: TRBJ1-6
clone size: NA
D gene: TRBD1
V gene: TRBV4-3
CDR3 DNA: TGCGCCAGCAGCCAAGGGCACCTCCGACAGGGTGGTGTTTTCGTCTATAATTCACCCCTCCACTTT
CDR3 protein: CASSQGHLRQGGVFVYNSPLHF

J gene: TRBJ2-2
clone size: NA
D gene: TRBD1
V gene: TRBV19
CDR3 DNA: TGTGCCAGTAGAGTGGGACAGGGCATCGGGGAGCTGTTTTTT
CDR3 protein: CASRVGQGIGELFF

J gene: TRBJ2-7
clone size: NA
D gene: TRBD1
V gene: TRBV2
CDR3 DNA: TGTGCCAGCAGGGACAGGGTGGGGGAGCAGTACTTC
CDR3 protein: CASRDRVGEQYF